The clone carrying this T cell receptor (beta chain) was counted a few times. Antigen unknown. This specimen comes from a study of human T cells and chemical hapten exposure. At the level of the study: How much TCR each sample yielded varied, mostly because pooled library volumes differed slightly. Study outcomes and limitations: Counts of TCRs above 1 in 1000 frequency stayed unchanged with DPC sensitization.

V gave up 2 bases and J gave up 0 bases, with 16 bases separating them. The V gene's germline CDR1 is MNHEY and CDR2 SVGEGT. The CDR3 spans 18 residues. Indicated time point: healthy volunteer bleed at 2 weeks. Total RNA came from unfractionated whole blood. The study used a library that attached unique molecular identifiers to individual cDNA molecules. TCRdb re-called the RACE reads with MiXCR, one entry per CDR3 protein. This table holds tens of thousands of distinct CDR3 sequences, around 7% found once. Sequences were obtained from whole blood. The chain links TRBV6-2 or TRBV6-3 to TRBJ2-2; D remains ambiguous. This TCR was recovered from a human donor in good health. Some clones in this sample may be carry-over from other donors' samples. The CDR3 protein is CASSYPLRGRANTGELFF. The CDR3 DNA is TGTGCCAGCAGTTACCCGTTAAGAGGACGGGCGAACACCGGGGAGCTGTTTTTT.